This TCR beta chain was profiled in a study of CD8 T cells in Susac syndrome. This CDR3 is 15 amino acids long. In germline, CDR1 is SGHTA, CDR2 FQGNSA. V was pared by 5 bases and J by 5 bases, with 9 bases of the junction left unmatched. It was with random hexamers that roughly 0.5 to 1 ug RNA was reverse transcribed. The CDR3 of TCR beta was amplified by immunoSEQ multiplex PCR across 54 Vbeta and 13 Jbeta. From the immunoSEQ multiplex PCR reads, TCRdb called clonotypes with MiXCR, one entry per CDR3 protein. The data contain 150,000 to 250,000 distinct CDR3 sequences, over 90% of them singletons. Blood CD8+ and CD4+ T cells underwent high-throughput TCR beta sequencing.

The TCR was taken from a human donor with multiple sclerosis. This sequence joins TRBV7-2 and TRBJ2-7; 10 nucleotides agree with TRBD1. Sequencing was performed on CD4+ T cells from PBMCs. The CDR3 DNA is TGTGCCAGCAGCGCCACCGGGACAGGGGCCGACGAGCAGTACTTC. Translated, it gives CASSATGTGADEQYF.